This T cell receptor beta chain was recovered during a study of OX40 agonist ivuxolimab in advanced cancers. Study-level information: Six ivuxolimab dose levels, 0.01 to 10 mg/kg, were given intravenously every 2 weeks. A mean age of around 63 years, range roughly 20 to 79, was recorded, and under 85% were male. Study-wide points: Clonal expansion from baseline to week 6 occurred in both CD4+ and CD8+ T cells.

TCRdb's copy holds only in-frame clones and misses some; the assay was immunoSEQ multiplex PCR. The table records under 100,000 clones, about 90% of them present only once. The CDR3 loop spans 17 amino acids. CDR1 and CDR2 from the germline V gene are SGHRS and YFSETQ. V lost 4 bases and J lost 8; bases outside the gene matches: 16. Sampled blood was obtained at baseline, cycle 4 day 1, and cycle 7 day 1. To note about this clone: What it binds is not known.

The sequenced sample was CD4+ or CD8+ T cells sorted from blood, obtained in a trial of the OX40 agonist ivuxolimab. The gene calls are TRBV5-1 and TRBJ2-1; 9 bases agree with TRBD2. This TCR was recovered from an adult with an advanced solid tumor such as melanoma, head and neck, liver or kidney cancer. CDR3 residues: CASSLVGLARGWDEQFF. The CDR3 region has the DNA TGCGCCAGCAGCCTGGTCGGACTAGCGAGAGGGTGGGATGAGCAGTTCTTC.